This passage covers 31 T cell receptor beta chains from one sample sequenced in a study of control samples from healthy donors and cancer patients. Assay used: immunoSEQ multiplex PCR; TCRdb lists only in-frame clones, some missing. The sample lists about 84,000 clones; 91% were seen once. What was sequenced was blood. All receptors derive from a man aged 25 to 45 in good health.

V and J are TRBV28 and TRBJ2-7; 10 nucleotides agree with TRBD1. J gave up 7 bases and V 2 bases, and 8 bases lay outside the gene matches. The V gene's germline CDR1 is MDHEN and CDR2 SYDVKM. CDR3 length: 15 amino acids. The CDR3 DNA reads TGTGCCAGCAGTTTACCCCGGACAGGGGGGGAAGAGCAGTACTTC. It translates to CASSLPRTGGEEQYF.

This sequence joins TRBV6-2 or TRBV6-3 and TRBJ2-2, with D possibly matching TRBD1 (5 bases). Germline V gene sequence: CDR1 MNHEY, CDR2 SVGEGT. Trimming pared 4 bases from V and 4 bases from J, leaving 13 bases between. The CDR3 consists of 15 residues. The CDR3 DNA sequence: TGTGCCAGCAGTTTAGGACAAGGACCCACCGGGGAGCTGTTTTTT. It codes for CASSLGQGPTGELFF.

CDR3 bases: TGTGCCAGTAGGCGGGGAGGGGGAAGAGGGGCCAACGTCCTGACTTTC. It is translated as CASRRGGGRGANVLTF. The chain has TRBV19 and TRBJ2-6; D possibly corresponds to TRBD2 (7 bases). The V gene lost 6 bases and the J gene lost 4 bases, with 16 bases spanning the gap. CDR1 and CDR2 (germline): LNHDA, SQIVND (reference sequence). The CDR3 is 16 residues long.

CDR3: CASSKRRGWSLGNSPLHF. DNA of the CDR3: TGTGCCAGCAGCAAAAGGAGGGGCTGGTCTCTGGGTAATTCACCCCTCCACTTT. The J gene is TRBJ1-6, the V gene TRBV21-1. TRBV21-1 is labeled a pseudogene. The length of the CDR3 is 18 residues.

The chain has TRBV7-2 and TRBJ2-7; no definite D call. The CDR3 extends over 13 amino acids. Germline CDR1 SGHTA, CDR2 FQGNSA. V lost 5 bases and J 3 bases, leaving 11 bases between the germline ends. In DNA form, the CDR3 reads TGTGCCAGCAGCCTCCCCCCCGTCTACGAGCAGTACTTC. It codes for CASSLPPVYEQYF.

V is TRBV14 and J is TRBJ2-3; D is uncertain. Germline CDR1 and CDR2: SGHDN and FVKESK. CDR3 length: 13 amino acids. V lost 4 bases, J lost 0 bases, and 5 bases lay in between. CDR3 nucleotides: TGTGCCAGCAGCCGGAGCAGCACAGATACGCAGTATTTT. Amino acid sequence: CASSRSSTDTQYF.

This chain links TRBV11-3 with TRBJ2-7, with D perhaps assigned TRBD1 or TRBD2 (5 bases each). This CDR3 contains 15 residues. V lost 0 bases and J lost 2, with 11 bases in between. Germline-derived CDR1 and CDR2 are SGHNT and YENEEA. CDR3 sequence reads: CASSLDPGPTYEQYF. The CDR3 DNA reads TGTGCCAGCAGCTTAGATCCGGGGCCAACCTACGAGCAGTACTTC. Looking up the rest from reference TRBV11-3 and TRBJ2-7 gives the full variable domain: EAGVVQSPRYKIIEKKQPVAFWCNPISGHNTLYWYLQNLGQGPELLIRYENEEAVDDSQLPKDRFSAERLKGVDSTLKIQPAELGDSAVYLCASSLDPGPTYEQYFGPGTRLTVT.

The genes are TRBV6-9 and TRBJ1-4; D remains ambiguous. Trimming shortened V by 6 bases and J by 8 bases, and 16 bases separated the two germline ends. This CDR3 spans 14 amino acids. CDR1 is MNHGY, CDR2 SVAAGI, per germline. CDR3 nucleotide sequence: TGTGCCAGCAGCTTACAAATCTCTTGGGAAAAACTGTTTTTT. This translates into CASSLQISWEKLFF.

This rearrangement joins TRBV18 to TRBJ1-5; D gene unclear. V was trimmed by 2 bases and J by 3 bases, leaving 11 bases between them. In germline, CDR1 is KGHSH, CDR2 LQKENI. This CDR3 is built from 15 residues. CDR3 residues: CASSPSRRDNQPQHF. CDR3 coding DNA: TGTGCCAGCTCACCATCCCGACGGGACAATCAGCCCCAGCATTTT.

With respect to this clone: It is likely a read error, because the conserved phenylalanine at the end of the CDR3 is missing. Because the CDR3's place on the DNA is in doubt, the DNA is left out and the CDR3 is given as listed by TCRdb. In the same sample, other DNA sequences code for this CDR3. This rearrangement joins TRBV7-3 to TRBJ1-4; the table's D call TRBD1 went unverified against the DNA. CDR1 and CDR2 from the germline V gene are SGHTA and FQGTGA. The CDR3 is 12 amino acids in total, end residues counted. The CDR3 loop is CASSLTRDRVQL.

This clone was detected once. CDR3 sequence (DNA): TGTGCCAGCTCACGGGACAGGGATTACGAGCAGTACTTC. This sequence encodes CASSRDRDYEQYF. The genes are TRBV18 and TRBJ2-7; 9 nucleotides line up with TRBD1. CDR1 is KGHSH, CDR2 LQKENI, per germline. J lost 4 bases, V lost 4 bases, and 2 bases had no gene match. CDR3 size: 13 residues.

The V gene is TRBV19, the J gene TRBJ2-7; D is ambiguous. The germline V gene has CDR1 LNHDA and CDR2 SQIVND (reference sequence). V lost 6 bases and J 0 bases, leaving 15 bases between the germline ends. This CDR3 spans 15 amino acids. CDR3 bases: TGTGCCAGTAGGGGCTTTAACCGGAGCTCCTACGAGCAGTACTTC. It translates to CASRGFNRSSYEQYF.

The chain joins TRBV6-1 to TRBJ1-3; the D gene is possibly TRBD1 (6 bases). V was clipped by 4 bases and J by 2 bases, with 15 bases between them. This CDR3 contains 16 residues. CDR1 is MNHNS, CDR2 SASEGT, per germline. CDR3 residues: CASSVHRVGTGNTIYF. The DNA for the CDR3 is TGTGCCAGCAGTGTTCACAGGGTCGGCACTGGAAACACCATATATTTT.

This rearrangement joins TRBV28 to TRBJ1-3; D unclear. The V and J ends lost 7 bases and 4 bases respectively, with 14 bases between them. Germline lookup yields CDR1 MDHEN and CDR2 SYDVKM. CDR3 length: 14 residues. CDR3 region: CASKVGQAGNTIYF. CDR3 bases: TGTGCCAGCAAAGTCGGGCAGGCAGGAAACACCATATATTTT.

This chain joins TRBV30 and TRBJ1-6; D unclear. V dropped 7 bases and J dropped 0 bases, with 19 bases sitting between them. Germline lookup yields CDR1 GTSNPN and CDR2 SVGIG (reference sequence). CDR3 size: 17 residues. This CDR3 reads CALFSRAAYSYNSPLHF. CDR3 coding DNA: TGTGCCTTATTTTCGAGGGCGGCTTACTCCTATAATTCACCCCTCCACTTT.

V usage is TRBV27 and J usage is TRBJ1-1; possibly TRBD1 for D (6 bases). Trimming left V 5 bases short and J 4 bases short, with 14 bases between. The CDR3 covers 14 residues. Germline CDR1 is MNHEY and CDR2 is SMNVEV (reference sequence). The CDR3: CASSPNRVGTEAFF. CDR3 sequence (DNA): TGTGCCAGCAGTCCAAACAGGGTGGGCACTGAAGCTTTCTTT.

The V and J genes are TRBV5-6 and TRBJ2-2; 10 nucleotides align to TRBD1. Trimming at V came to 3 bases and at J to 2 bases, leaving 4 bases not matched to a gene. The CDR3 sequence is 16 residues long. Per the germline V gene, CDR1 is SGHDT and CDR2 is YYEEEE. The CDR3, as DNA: TGTGCCAGCAGCTCCGACAGGGGGCCCAACACCGGGGAGCTGTTTTTT. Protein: CASSSDRGPNTGELFF. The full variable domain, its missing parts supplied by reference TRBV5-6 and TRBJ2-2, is DAGVTQSPTHLIKTRGQQVTLRCSPKSGHDTVSWYQQALGQGPQFIFQYYEEEERQRGNFPDRFSGHQFPNYSSELNVNALLLGDSALYLCASSSDRGPNTGELFFGEGSRLTVL.

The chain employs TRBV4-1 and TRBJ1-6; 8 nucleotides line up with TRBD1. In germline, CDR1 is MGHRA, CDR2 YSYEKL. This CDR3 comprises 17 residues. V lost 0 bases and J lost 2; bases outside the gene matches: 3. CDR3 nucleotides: TGCGCCAGCAGCCAAGATCAGGGGGCAGCCTATAATTCACCCCTCCACTTT. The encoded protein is CASSQDQGAAYNSPLHF.

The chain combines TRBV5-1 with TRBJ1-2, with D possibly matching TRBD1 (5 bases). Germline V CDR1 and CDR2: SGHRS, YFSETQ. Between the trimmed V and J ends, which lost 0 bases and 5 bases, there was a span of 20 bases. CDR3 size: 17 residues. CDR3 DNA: TGCGCCAGCAGCTTGGGTTTTCCCGGGACCGCAATTTATGGCTACACCTTC. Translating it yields CASSLGFPGTAIYGYTF. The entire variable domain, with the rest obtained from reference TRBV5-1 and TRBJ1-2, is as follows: KAGVTQTPRYLIKTRGQQVTLSCSPISGHRSVSWYQQTPGQGLQFLFEYFSETQRNKGNFPGRFSGRQFSNSRSEMNVSTLELGDSALYLCASSLGFPGTAIYGYTFGSGTRLTVV.

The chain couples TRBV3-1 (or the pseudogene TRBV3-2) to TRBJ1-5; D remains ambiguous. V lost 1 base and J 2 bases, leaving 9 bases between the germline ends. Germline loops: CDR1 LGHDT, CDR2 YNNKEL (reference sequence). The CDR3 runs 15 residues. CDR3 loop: CASSQGGSGNQPQHF. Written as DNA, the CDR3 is TGTGCCAGCAGCCAAGGAGGGTCAGGCAATCAGCCCCAGCATTTT.

The CDR3 DNA follows: TGTGCCAGCAGTTACTCGCGTGAAACCGGGGAGCTGTTTTTT. Its translation is CASSYSRETGELFF. The chain is built from TRBV6-5 and TRBJ2-2, with D unresolved. CDR1 MNHEY and CDR2 SVGAGI come from the germline V gene. The CDR3 consists of 14 residues. Deletions cut 0 bases from V and 5 bases from J, with 7 bases between.

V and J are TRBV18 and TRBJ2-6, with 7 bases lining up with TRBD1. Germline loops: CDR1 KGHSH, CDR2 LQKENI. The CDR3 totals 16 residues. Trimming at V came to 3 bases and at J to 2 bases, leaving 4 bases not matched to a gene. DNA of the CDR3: TGTGCCAGCTCACCGGGAACAGGGGCTGGGGCCAACGTCCTGACTTTC. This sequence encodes CASSPGTGAGANVLTF.

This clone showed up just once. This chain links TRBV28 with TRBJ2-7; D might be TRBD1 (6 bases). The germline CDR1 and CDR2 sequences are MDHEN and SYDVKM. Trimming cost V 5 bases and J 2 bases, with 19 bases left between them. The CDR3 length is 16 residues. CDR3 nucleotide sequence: TGTGCCAGCAGTCCCGAAGATGCCGGGACAACCTACGAGCAGTACTTC. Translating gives CASSPEDAGTTYEQYF.

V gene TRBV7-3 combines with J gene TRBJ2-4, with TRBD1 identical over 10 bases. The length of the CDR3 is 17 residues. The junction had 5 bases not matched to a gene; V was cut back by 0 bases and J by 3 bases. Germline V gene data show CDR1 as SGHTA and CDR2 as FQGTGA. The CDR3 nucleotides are TGTGCCAGCAGCTTAACCGGGACAGGGGTGGGCAAAAACATTCAGTACTTC. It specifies CASSLTGTGVGKNIQYF.

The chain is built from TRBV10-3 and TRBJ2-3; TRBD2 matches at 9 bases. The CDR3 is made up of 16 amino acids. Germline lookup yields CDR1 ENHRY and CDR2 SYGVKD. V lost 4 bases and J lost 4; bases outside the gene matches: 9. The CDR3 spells CAISGRSGGPSDTQYF. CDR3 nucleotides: TGTGCCATCAGTGGGCGTAGCGGGGGCCCTTCAGATACGCAGTATTTT.

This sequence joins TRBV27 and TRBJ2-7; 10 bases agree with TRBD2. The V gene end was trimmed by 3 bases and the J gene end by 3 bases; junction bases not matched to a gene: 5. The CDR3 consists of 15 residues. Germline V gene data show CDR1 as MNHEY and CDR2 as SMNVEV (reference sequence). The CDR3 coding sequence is TGTGCCAGCAGTTTGTGGTCTAGCGGGAGCTACGAGCAGTACTTC. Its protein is CASSLWSSGSYEQYF.

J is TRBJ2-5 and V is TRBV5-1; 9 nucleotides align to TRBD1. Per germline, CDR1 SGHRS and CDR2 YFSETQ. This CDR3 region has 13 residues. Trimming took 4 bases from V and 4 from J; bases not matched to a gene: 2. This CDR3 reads CASSPGQGETQYF. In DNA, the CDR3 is TGCGCCAGCAGCCCGGGACAGGGAGAGACCCAGTACTTC.

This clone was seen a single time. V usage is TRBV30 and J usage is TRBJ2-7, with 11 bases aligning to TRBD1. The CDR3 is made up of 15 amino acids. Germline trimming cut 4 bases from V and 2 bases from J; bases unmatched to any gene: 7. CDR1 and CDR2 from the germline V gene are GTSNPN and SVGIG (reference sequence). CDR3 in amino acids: CAWTKGTGGTYEQYF. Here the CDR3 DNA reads TGTGCCTGGACCAAAGGGACAGGGGGGACCTACGAGCAGTACTTC. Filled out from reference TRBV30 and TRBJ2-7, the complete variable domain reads SQTIHQWPATLVQPVGSPLSLECTVEGTSNPNLYWYRQAAGRGLQLLFYSVGIGQISSEVPQNLSASRPQDRQFILSSKKLLLSDSGFYLCAWTKGTGGTYEQYFGPGTRLTVT.

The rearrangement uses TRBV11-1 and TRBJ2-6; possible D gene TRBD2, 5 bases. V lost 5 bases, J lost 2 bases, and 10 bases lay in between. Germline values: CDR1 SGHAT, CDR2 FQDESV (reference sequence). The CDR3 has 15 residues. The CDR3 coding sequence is TGTGCCAGCAGCATAGACGGGGCTGGGGCCAACGTCCTGACTTTC. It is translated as CASSIDGAGANVLTF.

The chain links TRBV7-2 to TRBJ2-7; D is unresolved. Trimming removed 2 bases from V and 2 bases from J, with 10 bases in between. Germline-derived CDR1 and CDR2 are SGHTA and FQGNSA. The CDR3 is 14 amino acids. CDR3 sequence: CASSLMRQAYEQYF. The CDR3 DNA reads TGTGCCAGCAGCTTAATGCGGCAGGCCTACGAGCAGTACTTC.

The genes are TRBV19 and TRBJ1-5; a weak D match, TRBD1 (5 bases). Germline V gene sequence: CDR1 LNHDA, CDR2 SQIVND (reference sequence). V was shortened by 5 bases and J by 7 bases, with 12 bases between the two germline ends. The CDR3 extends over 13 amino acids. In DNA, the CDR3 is TGTGCCAGTAGTCAGGGTGTTCGGCAGCCCCAGCATTTT. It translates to CASSQGVRQPQHF. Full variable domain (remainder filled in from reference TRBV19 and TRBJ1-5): DGGITQSPKYLFRKEGQNVTLSCEQNLNHDAMYWYRQDPGQGLRLIYYSQIVNDFQKGDIAEGYSVSREKKESFPLTVTSAQKNPTAFYLCASSQGVRQPQHFGDGTRLSIL.